This T cell receptor (beta chain) is from a study of neurological immune-mediated disorders. General study points: The repertoires of 18 of 34 multiple sclerosis patients fell into one related-CDR3 cluster (a possible signature) under phylogenetic grouping. In HTLV-1-associated myelopathy, TCR clonal expansion was greatest, and in multiple sclerosis it was least, below healthy controls.

This clonotype has at least ten counts. Its antigen is unidentified. Unsorted libraries were generated from 2 million PBMCs held at -80 degrees C. Each CDR3 protein is one row after TCRdb ran MiXCR on the 5' RACE reads. Found here are tens of thousands of distinct CDR3 sequences, just over 2.5% of them singletons; the top ten hold more than 0.95%. The sequenced material came from PBMCs. The source of this sequence is a woman aged 25 to 39 with multiple sclerosis.

CDR3: CSAERPRGLREQYF. The CDR3 region has the DNA TGCAGTGCTGAAAGACCCAGGGGGCTTCGCGAGCAGTACTTC. This chain joins TRBV20-1 and TRBJ2-7; TRBD1 aligns across 8 bases. The CDR3 extends over 14 amino acids. The V gene's germline CDR1 is DFQATT and CDR2 SNEGSKA (reference sequence). The V and J ends lost 5 bases and 6 bases, in that order; junction bases with no gene match: 12.